This T cell receptor beta chain originates from a study of cytomegalovirus exposure and HLA in healthy donors. Comments on this clone: Its antigen is unknown.

PCR employed 60 Vbeta and 13 Jbeta primers. Data came from immunoSEQ multiplex PCR; TCRdb stores just in-frame clones and leaves some out. The sample has 90,000 to 100,000 clones; 55% to 75% are singletons. The CDR3 is 12 amino acids. Trimming shortened V by 5 bases and J by 3 bases, and 8 bases separated the two germline ends. Germline V gene data show CDR1 as SGHAT and CDR2 as FQNNGV. Broader study findings: The only immune exposure information that was available was CMV serostatus. Evidence from a later analysis indicated that most CMV-associated TCR beta chains looked HLA-restricted. Later analysis associated a missense DCLRE1C variant with TCR beta V- and J-gene trimming.

Sequenced: PBMCs. The source of this sequence is a man aged 50 to 60 in good health and CMV-seronegative. The J gene is TRBJ2-7, the V gene TRBV11-2; D gene unclear. CDR3 in amino acids: CASSAYHYEQYV. Written as DNA, the CDR3 is TGTGCCAGCAGCGCTTACCACTACGAGCAGTACGTC.